The 25 T cell receptor beta chains reported below all come from one sample, sequenced in a study of T cells in Graves' hyperthyroidism and ophthalmopathy. TCR beta CDR3 region amplification was performed from RNA transcripts. Initially, a first-round RT-PCR of the TCR CDR3 employed the HTBI primer set. TCRdb independently ran MiXCR on the multiplex PCR reads; one entry per CDR3 protein. The sample carries hundreds of thousands of distinct CDR3 sequences, roughly 14% recorded once. The sample consisted of blood. The receptors were sampled from a woman aged 40 to 50 with Graves' ophthalmopathy.

Of note for this clonotype: A read error may explain this, as a much larger clone is one base away. The rearrangement joins TRBV6-2 or TRBV6-3 to TRBJ2-2; D perhaps matches TRBD2 (6 bases). CDR1 MNHEY and CDR2 SVGEGT come from the germline V gene. V was shortened by 2 bases and J by 6 bases, with 22 bases between the two germline ends. This CDR3 comprises 18 residues. CDR3 in DNA: TGTGCCAGCAGTTACATGGCTAGCAGGAGGGCCCGACCCGGGGAGCTGTTTTTT. This encodes CASSYMASRRARPGELFF.

Many counts were recorded for this clonotype. CDR3 in amino acids: CATSDPGTDSYEQYF. CDR3 nucleotides: TGTGCCACCAGTGATCCCGGGACTGACTCCTACGAGCAGTACTTC. The chain combines TRBV24-1 with TRBJ2-7; D may be TRBD2 (6 bases). V was shortened by 3 bases and J by 0 bases, with 11 bases between the two germline ends. Per germline, CDR1 KGHDR and CDR2 SFDVKD. This CDR3 is 15 amino acids long.

A few counts support this clonotype. J is TRBJ2-1 and V is TRBV7-8; 11 nucleotides match TRBD2. The CDR3 is 15 residues long. J lost 8 bases, V lost 5 bases, and 8 bases had no gene match. Per the germline V gene, CDR1 is SGHVS and CDR2 is FQNEAQ. For the CDR3, the DNA is TGTGCCAGCAGCCATAGCGGGAGGGGCTTGCATGAGCAGTTCTTC. Its translation is CASSHSGRGLHEQFF.

This clonotype has only a few counts. This rearrangement joins TRBV27 to TRBJ1-2; 9 nucleotides align to TRBD1. The trim removed 5 bases at V and 4 bases at J, leaving 8 bases unmatched. The CDR3 is 15 residues long. CDR1 and CDR2 from the germline V gene are MNHEY and SMNVEV (reference sequence). The CDR3 loop reads CASSARQGGSYGYTF. The CDR3 DNA sequence: TGTGCCAGCAGTGCTAGACAGGGGGGGTCCTATGGCTACACCTTC.

The chain recombines TRBV6-1 with TRBJ2-4; possible D gene TRBD2, 5 bases. The germline V gene has CDR1 MNHNS and CDR2 SASEGT. Trimming shortened V by 6 bases and J by 0 bases, and 12 bases separated the two germline ends. CDR3 length: 15 residues. The CDR3 region is CASSPGLLAKNIQYF. CDR3 nucleotide sequence: TGTGCCAGCAGCCCGGGGTTACTAGCCAAAAACATTCAGTACTTC.

This clonotype has at least ten counts. The chain couples TRBV5-1 to TRBJ2-5, with 13 bases aligning to TRBD2. Germline V lookup: CDR1 SGHRS, CDR2 YFSETQ. The J segment lost 5 bases and the V segment lost 3 bases, leaving 4 bases of the junction unmatched. The CDR3 sequence is 15 residues long. The CDR3 sequence is CASSSLTSGRETQYF. CDR3 nucleotides: TGCGCCAGCAGCTCTTTGACTAGCGGGAGGGAGACCCAGTACTTC.

Many counts were recorded for this clonotype. J is TRBJ2-7 and V is TRBV27; D is uncertain. Trimming stripped 5 bases from V and 0 bases from J, with 14 bases between. Germline V gene data show CDR1 as MNHEY and CDR2 as SMNVEV (reference sequence). This CDR3 is 15 amino acids long. DNA for the CDR3: TGTGCCAGCAGTCTCTTTTCGTTGAGCTCCTACGAGCAGTACTTC. This encodes CASSLFSLSSYEQYF.

At least ten counts were recorded for this clonotype. The rearrangement joins TRBV7-2 to TRBJ2-7; the match to TRBD2 covers 9 bases. Germline trimming cut 2 bases from V and 4 bases from J; bases unmatched to any gene: 9. Germline V lookup: CDR1 SGHTA, CDR2 FQGNSA. This CDR3 contains 16 residues. The CDR3 region has the DNA TGTGCCAGCAGCTTACTCGGAGCGGGAGGACTGTACGAGCAGTACTTC. Amino acids: CASSLLGAGGLYEQYF.

This clonotype was picked up many times. The chain combines TRBV11-2 with TRBJ2-5, with D possibly matching TRBD1 (5 bases). This CDR3 is built from 15 residues. From germline, CDR1 is SGHAT and CDR2 FQNNGV. V was cut by 1 base and J by 1 base, with 10 bases left in between. The chain's CDR3 is CASSLGPGPQETQYF. DNA for the CDR3: TGTGCCAGCAGCTTAGGTCCAGGGCCCCAAGAGACCCAGTACTTC.

Of note for this clonotype: Being one base from a much bigger clone, this may be a read error. V usage is TRBV5-1 and J usage is TRBJ2-7, with D possibly matching TRBD2 (6 bases). Germline-derived CDR1 and CDR2 are SGHRS and YFSETQ. The CDR3 totals 13 residues. The V end was cut by 5 bases, the J end by 5 bases, with 14 bases between. The CDR3 region is CASSVLTGDEQYF. CDR3 nucleotides: TGCGCCAGCAGTGTTCTAACGGGAGACGAGCAGTACTTC. Supplemented by reference TRBV5-1 and TRBJ2-7, the full variable domain reads KAGVTQTPRYLIKTRGQQVTLSCSPISGHRSVSWYQQTPGQGLQFLFEYFSETQRNKGNFPGRFSGRQFSNSRSEMNVSTLELGDSALYLCASSVLTGDEQYFGPGTRLTVT.

The chain uses TRBV7-9 and TRBJ2-7; no clear D gene. The CDR3 runs to 14 residues. Germline assignment: CDR1 SEHNR and CDR2 FQNEAQ (reference sequence). V lost 1 base and J 5 bases, leaving 12 bases between the germline ends. The CDR3: CASSLGSNVHEQYF. As DNA, the CDR3 is TGTGCCAGCAGCTTAGGTAGTAACGTCCACGAGCAGTACTTC.

The chain uses TRBV19 and TRBJ1-1; D unresolved. CDR3 length: 15 residues. Between the trimmed V and J ends, which lost 3 bases and 0 bases, there was a span of 11 bases. Per the germline V gene, CDR1 is LNHDA and CDR2 is SQIVND (reference sequence). The CDR3 DNA follows: TGTGCCAGTAGTATTGGAGCGGTGATGAACACTGAAGCTTTCTTT. Its protein is CASSIGAVMNTEAFF.

This clonotype was recorded at least ten times. V usage is TRBV20-1 and J usage is TRBJ2-7; weak D call: TRBD1 (5 bases). The length of the CDR3 is 14 residues. Trimming left V 0 bases short and J 3 bases short, with 12 bases between. CDR1 and CDR2 from the germline V gene are DFQATT and SNEGSKA (reference sequence). In DNA, the CDR3 is TGCAGTGCTAGAGATCCCCAGGGATACTACGAGCAGTACTTC. As protein: CSARDPQGYYEQYF.

This chain joins TRBV29-1 and TRBJ1-2; D ambiguous. V lost 4 bases to trimming and J lost 1 base, with 16 bases between them. Germline V lookup: CDR1 SQVTM, CDR2 ANQGSEA. The CDR3 is 15 amino acids. CDR3 in amino acids: CSVVFVQTLNYGYTF. CDR3 in DNA: TGCAGCGTTGTCTTTGTACAGACACTTAACTATGGCTACACCTTC.

This clonotype was picked up many times. V gene TRBV30 combines with J gene TRBJ1-5; D is unclear. This CDR3 has 12 amino acids. Trimming shortened V by 4 bases and J by 5 bases, and 9 bases separated the two germline ends. In germline, CDR1 is GTSNPN, CDR2 SVGIG (reference sequence). The CDR3 DNA sequence: TGTGCCTGGAACACCAATGATCAGCCCCAGCATTTT. Translating it yields CAWNTNDQPQHF.

This clonotype was seen at least ten times. The J gene is TRBJ1-1, the V gene TRBV4-1, with D possibly being TRBD1 (6 bases). V was cut by 2 bases and J by 7 bases, with 8 bases left in between. Germline CDR1 MGHRA, CDR2 YSYEKL. The CDR3 is made up of 12 amino acids. The DNA for the CDR3 is TGCGCCAGCAGCCAAACGACAGGTGAAGCTTTCTTT. Translated, it gives CASSQTTGEAFF.

This clonotype was counted at least ten times. The J gene is TRBJ1-2, the V gene TRBV12-3 or TRBV12-4; D not resolved. V was clipped by 2 bases and J by 2 bases, with 6 bases between them. CDR3 length: 13 amino acids. This CDR3 is CASSLSLNYGYTF. DNA for the CDR3: TGTGCCAGCAGTTTATCCCTGAACTATGGCTACACCTTC.

The genes are TRBV19 and TRBJ2-7; TRBD2 is a possible D gene (5 bases). There are 16 residues in the CDR3. In germline, CDR1 is LNHDA, CDR2 SQIVND (reference sequence). Between the trimmed V and J ends, which lost 5 bases and 2 bases, there was a span of 19 bases. The chain's CDR3 is CASSSRGAVSPYEQYF. In DNA, the CDR3 is TGTGCCAGTAGTTCCCGTGGAGCGGTAAGCCCCTACGAGCAGTACTTC. Full variable domain (remainder filled in from reference TRBV19 and TRBJ2-7): DGGITQSPKYLFRKEGQNVTLSCEQNLNHDAMYWYRQDPGQGLRLIYYSQIVNDFQKGDIAEGYSVSREKKESFPLTVTSAQKNPTAFYLCASSSRGAVSPYEQYFGPGTRLTVT.

The chain couples TRBV28 to TRBJ1-1, with TRBD1 matching 7 bases. Germline V CDR1 and CDR2: MDHEN, SYDVKM. The CDR3 totals 13 residues. Germline trimming cut 5 bases from V and 7 bases from J; bases unmatched to any gene: 7. The CDR3 spells CASSPSGTVEAFF. CDR3 nucleotide sequence: TGTGCCAGCAGTCCCTCCGGGACAGTTGAAGCTTTCTTT.

Ten or more counts support this clonotype. The chain recombines TRBV6-2 or TRBV6-3 with TRBJ1-1; no firm D call. The V gene's germline CDR1 is MNHEY and CDR2 SVGEGT. There are 13 residues in the CDR3. Trimming took 7 bases from V and 0 from J, leaving 9 bases between them. CDR3 region: CASTDIMNTEAFF. CDR3 bases: TGTGCCAGCACTGATATAATGAACACTGAAGCTTTCTTT.

The chain combines TRBV20-1 with TRBJ2-7; D may correspond to TRBD1 or TRBD2 (5 bases each). V was trimmed by 3 bases and J by 4 bases, leaving 19 bases between them. The germline V gene has CDR1 DFQATT and CDR2 SNEGSKA (reference sequence). CDR3 length: 15 amino acids. CDR3 in amino acids: CSASDAGTSLYEQYF. CDR3 in DNA: TGCAGTGCTAGCGATGCAGGGACCTCCTTATACGAGCAGTACTTC.

This clonotype was observed many times. The chain joins TRBV11-2 to TRBJ2-7; D uncertain. Germline V gives CDR1 SGHAT, CDR2 FQNNGV. V was trimmed by 5 bases and J by 2 bases, leaving 13 bases between them. The CDR3 contains 14 residues. CDR3 sequence: CASSPHSGPYEQYF. Here the CDR3 DNA reads TGTGCCAGCAGCCCCCACAGTGGCCCCTACGAGCAGTACTTC.

Notes on this clonotype: It is likely a read error, because the conserved phenylalanine at the end of the CDR3 is missing. The chain couples TRBV30 to TRBJ2-2, with TRBD1 as a possible D gene (5 bases). This CDR3 is 13 amino acids long. Germline V gene data show CDR1 as GTSNPN and CDR2 as SVGIG (reference sequence). V shed 1 base and J shed 6 bases, with 9 bases lying between them. CDR3 DNA sequence: TGTGCCTGGAGTGAGGGGTACGCCGGGGAGCTGTTTTCT. Amino acid sequence: CAWSEGYAGELFS.

This clonotype has ten or more counts. The rearrangement links TRBV6-2 or TRBV6-3 to TRBJ2-7, with 9 bases matching TRBD1. Germline V CDR1 and CDR2: MNHEY, SVGEGT. V was clipped by 2 bases and J by 2 bases; unmatched bases: 10. This CDR3 comprises 17 residues. CDR3: CASSYGPYRGRTYEQYF. CDR3 DNA: TGTGCCAGCAGTTACGGGCCCTACAGGGGGCGAACCTACGAGCAGTACTTC.

This clonotype was seen at least ten times. The chain uses TRBV2 and TRBJ2-2; 7 bases fit TRBD2. The ends lost 8 bases at V and 1 base at J; junction bases unmatched: 7. Germline CDR1 reads SNHLY; CDR2 reads FYNNEI. The CDR3 has 15 amino acids. The CDR3 nucleotides read TGTGCCAGCGGGGGGGAACGAGGGAACACCGGGGAGCTGTTTTTT. This gives the protein CASGGERGNTGELFF.